This TCR beta chain was identified in a study of OX40 agonist ivuxolimab in advanced cancers. Overall study context: The diagnoses of dose-escalation patients were hepatocellular carcinoma, melanoma, renal cell or head and neck cancer. Among those enrolled, mean age was around 55 years (range roughly 23 to 85) and roughly 84% were male.

General study points: Certain nonresponders additionally had low normalized T-cell clonal expansion. At 0.1 to 3.0 mg/kg, CD4+ and CD8+ blood T cells expanded clonally by week 6.

CDR1 and CDR2 (germline): SGDLS, YYNGEE. CDR3 length: 16 amino acids. Generated by immunoSEQ multiplex PCR, the TCRdb table keeps only in-frame clones and is missing some. The sample shows some 52,000 clones, roughly 88% of them seen only once. About this clone: What it binds is not known. The junction shows a germline mismatch at one end, possibly a read error.

The TCR comes from an adult with an advanced solid tumor such as melanoma, head and neck, liver or kidney cancer. V gene TRBV9 combines with J gene TRBJ1-1; possibly TRBD1 for D (6 bases). The starting material was CD4+ or CD8+ T cells sorted from blood, obtained in a trial of the OX40 agonist ivuxolimab. For the CDR3, the DNA is TGTGCCAGCAGCGGGCAAACAGGGATTGACAACACTAAAGCTTTCTTT. Its protein is CASSGQTGIDNTKAFF.